This section outlines one T cell receptor beta chain sequence together with its context. The CDR3 is 14 residues long. V lost 5 bases, J lost 3 bases, and 13 bases lay in between. Germline V gene lookup returns CDR1 LGHDT and CDR2 YNNKEL (reference sequence). This record belongs to a study of blood T cell repertoires in COVID-19. Study in general: From the United States, Italy and Spain came samples of acute and convalescent COVID-19. From T cells, B-cell-depleted T cells, or PBMCs came the material, which was cDNA or gDNA.

Authors' processing steps: Amplification of reference gene primers provided the estimated nucleated cell counts. The protocol was immunoSEQ multiplex PCR, while the TCRdb copy is restricted to in-frame clones and leaves out a portion. Clonal size and the V and J genes are those of that table, whereas D and trimming came from the DNA. The sample has approximately 57,000 clones, 82% seen once. This receptor was identified in a woman older than 75 with acute or convalescent COVID-19. V usage is TRBV3-1 (or the pseudogene TRBV3-2) and J usage is TRBJ1-1; D not certain. Input material: peripheral blood. This CDR3 reads CASSKEGLDTEAFF. DNA for the CDR3: TGTGCCAGCAGCAAGGAGGGTTTGGACACTGAAGCTTTCTTT.